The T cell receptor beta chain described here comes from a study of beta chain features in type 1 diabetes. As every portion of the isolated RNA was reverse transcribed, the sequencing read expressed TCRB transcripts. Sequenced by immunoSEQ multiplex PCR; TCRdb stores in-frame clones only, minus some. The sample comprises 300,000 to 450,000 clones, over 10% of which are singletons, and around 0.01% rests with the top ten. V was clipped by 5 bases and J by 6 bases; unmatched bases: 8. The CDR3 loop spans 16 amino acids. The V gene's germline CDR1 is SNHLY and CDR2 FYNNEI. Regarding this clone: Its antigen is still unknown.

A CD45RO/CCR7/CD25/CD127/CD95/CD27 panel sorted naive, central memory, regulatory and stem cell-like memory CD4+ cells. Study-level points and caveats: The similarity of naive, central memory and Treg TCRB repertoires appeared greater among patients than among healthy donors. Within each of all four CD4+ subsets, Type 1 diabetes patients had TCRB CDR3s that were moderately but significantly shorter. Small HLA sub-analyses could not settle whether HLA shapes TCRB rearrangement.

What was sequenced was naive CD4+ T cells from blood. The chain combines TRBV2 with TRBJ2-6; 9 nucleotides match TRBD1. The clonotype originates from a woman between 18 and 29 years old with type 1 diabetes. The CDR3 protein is CASSNTGGAVANVLTF. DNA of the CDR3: TGTGCCAGCAGTAATACAGGGGGCGCGGTGGCCAACGTCCTGACTTTC.